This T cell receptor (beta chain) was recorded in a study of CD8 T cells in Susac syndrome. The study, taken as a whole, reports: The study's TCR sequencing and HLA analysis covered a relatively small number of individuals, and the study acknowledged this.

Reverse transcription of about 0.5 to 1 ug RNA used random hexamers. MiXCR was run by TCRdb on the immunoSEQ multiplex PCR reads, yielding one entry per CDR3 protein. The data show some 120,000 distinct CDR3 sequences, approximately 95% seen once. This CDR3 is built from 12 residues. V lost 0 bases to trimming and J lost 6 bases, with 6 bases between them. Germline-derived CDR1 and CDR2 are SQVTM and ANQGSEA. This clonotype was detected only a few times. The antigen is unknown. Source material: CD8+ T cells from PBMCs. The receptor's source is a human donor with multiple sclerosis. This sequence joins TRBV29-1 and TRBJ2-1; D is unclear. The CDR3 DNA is TGCAGCGTTGAAGATGGGCGCAATGAGCAGTTCTTC. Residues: CSVEDGRNEQFF.